This passage covers 21 T cell receptor beta chains from one sample sequenced in a study of cytomegalovirus exposure and HLA in healthy donors. With 60 Vbeta and 13 Jbeta primers, the PCR was carried out. Assay used: immunoSEQ multiplex PCR; TCRdb lists only in-frame clones, some missing. This repertoire shows some 160,000 clones, 82% found once; its top ten account for 3.4%. Sequenced: PBMCs. All receptors derive from a male donor in good health and CMV-seronegative.

The chain joins TRBV4-1 to TRBJ2-3, with 7 positions matching TRBD1. This CDR3 comprises 17 residues. Germline values: CDR1 MGHRA, CDR2 YSYEKL. V lost 5 bases and J lost 3; bases outside the gene matches: 14. This chain's CDR3 is CASSYQFDREKTDTQYF. DNA of the CDR3: TGCGCCAGCAGCTACCAATTTGACAGGGAGAAGACAGATACGCAGTATTTT.

The chain is built from TRBV28 and TRBJ2-2; TRBD1 agrees at 7 bases. Germline V lookup: CDR1 MDHEN, CDR2 SYDVKM. This CDR3 is built from 16 residues. Trimming at V came to 10 bases and at J to 5 bases, leaving 16 bases not matched to a gene. DNA of the CDR3: TGTGCCACCGCGAACACCGGGACAGTACGTACCGGGGAGCTGTTTTTT. This gives the protein CATANTGTVRTGELFF.

This clone was observed a single time. This chain links TRBV7-3 with TRBJ2-4, with 11 bases lining up with TRBD2. From germline, CDR1 is SGHTA and CDR2 FQGTGA. With V trimmed by 2 bases and J by 8 bases, 14 bases remained unmatched. The CDR3 extends over 18 amino acids. The CDR3 nucleotides read TGTGCCAGCAGCTTATCGATGGAAATGGGACTAGCGGTTCACATTCAGTACTTC. As protein: CASSLSMEMGLAVHIQYF.

The chain links TRBV5-6 to TRBJ2-3; D perhaps matches TRBD2 (6 bases). The germline CDR1 and CDR2 sequences are SGHDT and YYEEEE. This CDR3 has 16 residues. The V gene lost 4 bases and the J gene lost 1 base, with 16 bases spanning the gap. CDR3 region: CASSEKGRGGTDTQYF. The CDR3, as DNA: TGTGCCAGCAGCGAGAAGGGGCGCGGGGGCACAGATACGCAGTATTTT.

The chain employs TRBV7-2 and TRBJ2-7, with 9 bases fitting TRBD2. CDR1 SGHTA and CDR2 FQGNSA come from the germline V gene. Trimming at V came to 5 bases and at J to 2 bases, leaving 7 bases not matched to a gene. The CDR3 consists of 15 residues. The CDR3 DNA is TGTGCCAGCAGCCCCGTGGCTAGCGGGACCTACGAGCAGTACTTC. The encoded protein is CASSPVASGTYEQYF.

The chain employs TRBV7-7 and TRBJ1-1, with D perhaps matching TRBD1 (6 bases). The CDR3 is 14 residues long. The V gene lost 5 bases and the J gene lost 4 bases, with 14 bases spanning the gap. Per germline, CDR1 SSHAT and CDR2 FNYEAQ (reference sequence). The CDR3 DNA reads TGTGCCAGCAGCCCGGGGGGGGCGAGCACTGAAGCTTTCTTT. It translates to CASSPGGASTEAFF.

This clone was counted between two and nine times. The gene calls are TRBV21-1 and TRBJ1-2; the table names TRBD1, a call not compared with the DNA. TRBV21-1 is marked as a pseudogene. This CDR3 is built from 18 residues. The CDR3 loop reads CASSKVPPTGGLNYGYTF. The CDR3 nucleotides are TGTGCCAGCAGCAAAGTCCCCCCGACAGGGGGCCTTAACTATGGCTACACCTTC.

The CDR3 bases are TGTGCCAGCAGCTTCACAGATAATCAGCCCCAGCATTTT. It codes for CASSFTDNQPQHF. The chain employs TRBV5-5 and TRBJ1-5; no definite D call. Trimming left V 2 bases short and J 4 bases short, with 7 bases between. CDR3 size: 13 residues. Germline V gene data show CDR1 as SGHKS and CDR2 as YYEKEE (reference sequence).

This sequence joins TRBV9 and TRBJ1-2; D unresolved. Deletions cut 1 base from V and 8 bases from J, with 12 bases between. This CDR3 is built from 13 residues. Germline V gene sequence: CDR1 SGDLS, CDR2 YYNGEE. The chain's CDR3 is CASSVRERVGYTF. In DNA form, the CDR3 reads TGTGCCAGCAGCGTACGGGAGCGAGTGGGCTACACCTTC.

In DNA form, the CDR3 reads TGCGCCAGCAGCGGGGGACTAGCGGGAGAGCAGTTCTTC. Its protein product is CASSGGLAGEQFF. The genes are TRBV5-1 and TRBJ2-1, with TRBD2 matching 13 bases. Germline CDR1 SGHRS, CDR2 YFSETQ. This CDR3 region has 13 residues. V lost 4 bases and J lost 10; bases outside the gene matches: 2.

This rearrangement joins TRBV27 to TRBJ2-7; 7 bases map to TRBD2. This CDR3 comprises 14 residues. Germline values: CDR1 MNHEY, CDR2 SMNVEV (reference sequence). J was trimmed by 6 bases and V by 4 bases; bases with no gene match: 9. For the CDR3, the DNA is TGTGCCAGCAGTTCCCGTGGGGGGGTACCCGAGCAGTACTTC. Translated: CASSSRGGVPEQYF.

The chain joins TRBV19 to TRBJ2-1; D perhaps matches TRBD2 (6 bases). The CDR3 sequence is 14 residues long. V was pared by 6 bases and J by 0 bases, with 9 bases between. Germline V gene sequence: CDR1 LNHDA, CDR2 SQIVND (reference sequence). This CDR3 is CASSLAVSYNEQFF. Here the CDR3 DNA reads TGTGCCAGTAGCTTAGCGGTCTCCTACAATGAGCAGTTCTTC.

The chain uses TRBV19 and TRBJ2-1; 7 bases match TRBD2. This CDR3 contains 13 residues. From germline, CDR1 is LNHDA and CDR2 SQIVND (reference sequence). The CDR3 sequence: CATSGKTYNEQFF. The DNA of the CDR3 is TGTGCTACCAGCGGGAAAACCTACAATGAGCAGTTCTTC.

This sequence joins TRBV9 and TRBJ2-7; TRBD2 matches 7 bases. The V gene's germline CDR1 is SGDLS and CDR2 YYNGEE. The V gene end was trimmed by 3 bases and the J gene end by 1 base; junction bases not matched to a gene: 7. The CDR3 runs to 15 residues. CDR3 coding DNA: TGTGCCAGCAGCGACTGGACTAGAAGGTCCTACGAGCAGTACTTC. As protein: CASSDWTRRSYEQYF. The full variable domain, its missing parts supplied by reference TRBV9 and TRBJ2-7, is DSGVTQTPKHLITATGQRVTLRCSPRSGDLSVYWYQQSLDQGLQFLIQYYNGEERAKGNILERFSAQQFPDLHSELNLSSLELGDSALYFCASSDWTRRSYEQYFGPGTRLTVT.

The rearrangement joins TRBV6-1 to TRBJ2-1; TRBD1 matches at 7 bases. Trimming took 2 bases from V and 8 from J; bases not matched to a gene: 9. CDR1 and CDR2 (germline): MNHNS, SASEGT. There are 15 residues in the CDR3. DNA of the CDR3: TGTGCCAGCAGTGAAAGGGAGAGGGGGCACGATGAGCAGTTCTTC. It translates to CASSERERGHDEQFF.

This clone was picked up one time. The genes are TRBV6-6 and TRBJ2-1; 8 positions match TRBD2. Germline CDR1 reads MNHNY; CDR2 reads SVGAGI (reference sequence). CDR3 length: 15 residues. The V and J ends lost 8 bases and 5 bases, in that order; junction bases with no gene match: 11. The CDR3: CASRLLRGENNEQFF. The DNA of the CDR3 is TGTGCCAGCCGACTTCTGCGGGGGGAAAACAATGAGCAGTTCTTC.

This clone turned up a few times. The chain couples TRBV29-1 to TRBJ1-2; the D gene is possibly TRBD1 (6 bases). The CDR3 has 14 residues. Germline V lookup: CDR1 SQVTM, CDR2 ANQGSEA. Trimming removed 1 base from V and 3 bases from J, with 12 bases in between. The CDR3: CSVEGSGAYYGYTF. The CDR3 DNA is TGCAGCGTTGAAGGGTCAGGGGCTTACTATGGCTACACCTTC.

The chain carries TRBV28 and TRBJ2-2; D ambiguous. The CDR3 sequence is 14 residues long. V was shortened by 1 base and J by 4 bases, with 7 bases between the two germline ends. Per germline, CDR1 MDHEN and CDR2 SYDVKM. CDR3 nucleotides: TGTGCCAGCAGTTTATACGGTACCACCGGGGAGCTGTTTTTT. Protein product: CASSLYGTTGELFF.

The V gene is TRBV15, the J gene TRBJ1-2, with TRBD1 matching over 8 bases. V gave up 3 bases and J gave up 2 bases; unmatched junction bases: 5. This CDR3 contains 15 residues. Germline values: CDR1 LNHNV, CDR2 YYDKDF (reference sequence). The CDR3 coding sequence is TGTGCCACCAGCAGGACAGGGGACTACAACTATGGCTACACCTTC. Protein sequence: CATSRTGDYNYGYTF.

The J gene is TRBJ2-1, the V gene TRBV9; 7 nucleotides match TRBD2. The J segment lost 7 bases and the V segment lost 2 bases, leaving 9 bases of the junction unmatched. This CDR3 spans 15 amino acids. Germline loops: CDR1 SGDLS, CDR2 YYNGEE. The CDR3 sequence is CASSVSPSGGNEQFF. CDR3 sequence (DNA): TGTGCCAGCAGCGTTTCCCCCTCGGGGGGAAATGAGCAGTTCTTC.

The chain is built from TRBV7-8 and TRBJ1-1, with 7 bases that match TRBD1. The germline gives CDR1 SGHVS, CDR2 FQNEAQ. The trim removed 2 bases at V and 5 bases at J, leaving 8 bases unmatched. The CDR3 length is 15 residues. The CDR3 bases are TGTGCCAGCAGCTTATTGACAGGGACGAGTACTGAAGCTTTCTTT. Its translation is CASSLLTGTSTEAFF.